The 30 T cell receptor beta chains below come from one sample, sequenced in a study of T cells in Graves' hyperthyroidism and ophthalmopathy (dated by TCRdb to the late 2010s). The method was multiplex PCR. Instrument on record: Illumina HiSeq 2000. The TCR beta CDR3 regions were amplified from the RNA transcripts. A first-round RT-PCR of the TCR CDR3 used the HTBI primer set with the Qiagen OneStep RT-PCR kit. TCRdb trimmed public reads at Q25 via fastp, called clones via MiXCR and kept in-frame beta chains. Rows are unified per CDR3 protein, each entry keeping the most common DNA and genes. For this sample the table gives more than 500,000 distinct CDR3 sequences, of which 15% to 20% were detected only once. The ten largest clones add up to about 31% of the sample. The sequencing input was blood. The receptors were gathered from a young woman with Graves' ophthalmopathy.

This clonotype was detected many times. V gene TRBV9 combines with J gene TRBJ2-1, with no clear D. This CDR3 comprises 12 residues. Germline CDR1 and CDR2: SGDLS and YYNGEE. The V end lost 3 bases, the J end lost 5 bases, and 6 bases lay between the germline ends. The CDR3 sequence is CASSASDNEQFF. CDR3 sequence (DNA): TGTGCCAGCAGCGCCTCTGACAATGAGCAGTTCTTC.

This sequence joins TRBV3-1 and TRBJ2-1; 9 bases align to TRBD2. The germline gives CDR1 LGHDT, CDR2 YNNKEL (reference sequence). J gave up 4 bases and V 4 bases, and 11 bases lay outside the gene matches. This CDR3 is 17 amino acids long. The CDR3 nucleotides read TGTGCCAGCAGCCCTATTGATAGCGGGAGACGGTACAATGAGCAGTTCTTC. Its translation is CASSPIDSGRRYNEQFF.

This clonotype was seen a few times. This may arise from a read error, as a much more abundant clone is one base away. The CDR3 loop is CASSLGEYYGYTF. CDR3 nucleotides: TGTGCCAGCAGTTTAGGGGAGTACTATGGCTACACCTTC. The J gene is TRBJ1-2, the V gene TRBV27; D not certain. The CDR3 has 13 amino acids. Trimming cost V 2 bases and J 3 bases, with 7 bases left between them. Germline-derived CDR1 and CDR2 are MNHEY and SMNVEV (reference sequence).

Worth noting for this clonotype: This may come from a read error, since a much larger clone is one base off. The chain couples TRBV6-2 or TRBV6-3 to TRBJ2-7; 7 nucleotides align to TRBD1. The CDR3 is 15 residues long. Germline V gives CDR1 MNHEY, CDR2 SVGEGT. The ends lost 6 bases at V and 5 bases at J; junction bases unmatched: 13. The CDR3, as DNA: TGTGCCAGCAGCTCGTCTGGGACAGAGCCCCACGAGCAGTACTTC. This codes for CASSSSGTEPHEQYF.

On this clonotype: This likely comes from a read error, as the CDR3 has no conserved phenylalanine or tryptophan at its end. This chain connects TRBV7-3 to TRBJ2-3; D perhaps matches TRBD2 (6 bases). CDR3 length: 17 amino acids. CDR1 is SGHTA, CDR2 FQGTGA, per germline. Trimming shortened V by 5 bases and J by 0 bases, and 18 bases separated the two germline ends. The CDR3 protein is CASSPELGLHSTDTQYI. Written as DNA, the CDR3 is TGTGCCAGCAGCCCGGAACTTGGACTACATAGCACAGATACGCAGTATATT.

This clonotype was recorded many times. This sequence joins TRBV2 and TRBJ1-4; 8 nucleotides agree with TRBD1. Per the germline V gene, CDR1 is SNHLY and CDR2 is FYNNEI. V was pared by 6 bases and J by 8 bases, with 8 bases of the junction left unmatched. The length of the CDR3 is 14 residues. DNA for the CDR3: TGTGCCAGCAGGGTGACAGGGGCAGGGGAAAAACTGTTTTTT. Translated: CASRVTGAGEKLFF.

This clonotype was detected a few times. The CDR3 DNA sequence: TGTGCCAGCAGTCGCCCGACAGGGGGCGCGTTAGGAAACACCATATATTTT. Translating it yields CASSRPTGGALGNTIYF. The genes are TRBV12-3 or TRBV12-4 and TRBJ1-3; 10 bases fit TRBD1. Trimming removed 5 bases from V and 4 bases from J; junction bases left unmatched: 11. The CDR3 is 17 residues long.

This clonotype was seen repeatedly, ten times or more. This sequence joins TRBV18 and TRBJ1-1; the D is unclear. CDR3 length equals 13 residues. In germline, CDR1 is KGHSH, CDR2 LQKENI. V was cut by 3 bases and J by 1 base, with 6 bases left in between. Written as DNA, the CDR3 is TGTGCCAGCTCACCGAACCAGAACACTGAAGCTTTCTTT. Residues: CASSPNQNTEAFF.

This clonotype was found a few times. The V call is TRBV24-1, the J call TRBJ2-2, with 14 bases matching TRBD2. Germline V gives CDR1 KGHDR, CDR2 SFDVKD. V was clipped by 4 bases and J by 6 bases; unmatched bases: 3. This CDR3 has 16 residues. As DNA, the CDR3 is TGTGCCACCAGTGACCCGGGACTAGCGGGAGCCGGGGAGCTGTTTTTT. This codes for CATSDPGLAGAGELFF.

This clonotype was picked up many times. V is TRBV7-2 and J is TRBJ2-7, with D perhaps matching TRBD1 (6 bases). The CDR3 is 12 residues long. With 4 bases removed from V and 7 bases from J, the gap between germline ends came to 11 bases. Germline CDR1 is SGHTA and CDR2 is FQGNSA. The CDR3 DNA is TGTGCCAGCAGCTCCACAGGGTGGGAGCAGTACTTC. This gives the protein CASSSTGWEQYF.

The rearrangement uses TRBV7-3 and TRBJ2-3; D gene unclear. CDR1 and CDR2 from the germline V gene are SGHTA and FQGTGA. V shed 4 bases and J shed 2 bases, with 13 bases lying between them. This CDR3 has 15 amino acids. CDR3: CASSSSSALTDTQYF. In DNA, the CDR3 is TGTGCCAGCAGCTCCTCCTCAGCCCTCACAGATACGCAGTATTTT. Looking up the rest from reference TRBV7-3 and TRBJ2-3 gives the full variable domain: GAGVSQTPSNKVTEKGKYVELRCDPISGHTALYWYRQSLGQGPEFLIYFQGTGAADDSGLPNDRFFAVRPEGSVSTLKIQRTERGDSAVYLCASSSSSALTDTQYFGPGTRLTVL.

At least ten counts were recorded for this clonotype. J is TRBJ2-1 and V is TRBV27; 11 bases are shared with TRBD2. V lost 5 bases, J lost 8 bases, and 8 bases stayed unmatched. There are 15 residues in the CDR3. Germline V CDR1 and CDR2: MNHEY, SMNVEV (reference sequence). The DNA for the CDR3 is TGTGCCAGCAGTCTACTAGCGGGAGTTGCCGATGAGCAGTTCTTC. This gives the protein CASSLLAGVADEQFF.

This clonotype was seen at least ten times. The chain is built from TRBV30 and TRBJ2-3; TRBD2 might be the D (6 bases). Between the trimmed V and J ends, which lost 0 bases and 6 bases, there was a span of 10 bases. Germline V gene data show CDR1 as GTSNPN and CDR2 as SVGIG (reference sequence). The CDR3 is 13 residues long. The CDR3 DNA sequence: TGTGCCTGGAGTGTACGGGGGAGGGATACGCAGTATTTT. This gives the protein CAWSVRGRDTQYF.

This clonotype was recorded many times. The rearrangement joins TRBV3-1 to TRBJ1-1; D remains ambiguous. The germline CDR1 and CDR2 sequences are LGHDT and YNNKEL (reference sequence). The CDR3 length is 16 residues. V was cut by 4 bases and J by 0 bases, with 15 bases left in between. As DNA, the CDR3 is TGTGCCAGCAGCCCAAAAATCGACATCATGAACACTGAAGCTTTCTTT. It yields the protein CASSPKIDIMNTEAFF.

On this clonotype: This may arise from a read error, as a much more abundant clone is one base away. The chain couples TRBV28 to TRBJ1-5; maybe TRBD1 (6 bases). In germline, CDR1 is MDHEN, CDR2 SYDVKM. The CDR3 covers 14 residues. Trimming shortened V by 5 bases and J by 5 bases, and 13 bases separated the two germline ends. As DNA, the CDR3 is TGTGCCAGCAGTCGTAGACAGGCCTATCAGCCCCAGCATTTT. Its translation: CASSRRQAYQPQHF. The variable domain in full, with the rest retrieved from reference TRBV28 and TRBJ1-5, is DVKVTQSSRYLVKRTGEKVFLECVQDMDHENMFWYRQDPGLGLRLIYFSYDVKMKEKGDIPEGYSVSREKKERFSLILESASTNQTSMYLCASSRRQAYQPQHFGDGTRLSIL.

This clonotype showed up just a few times. This rearrangement joins TRBV29-1 to TRBJ1-1, with 9 bases fitting TRBD1. J lost 11 bases, V lost 5 bases, and 15 bases had no gene match. In germline, CDR1 is SQVTM, CDR2 ANQGSEA. The CDR3 length is 14 residues. The chain's CDR3 is CSVQPRGDRDEAFF. The CDR3 region has the DNA TGCAGCGTTCAACCACGGGGGGACAGGGATGAGGCTTTCTTT.

Notes on this clonotype: The CDR3 carries no conserved terminal phenylalanine or tryptophan, so it likely arises from a read error. This sequence joins TRBV28 and TRBJ2-6; D not resolved. The V end was cut by 1 base, the J end by 2 bases, with 21 bases between. The germline V gene has CDR1 MDHEN and CDR2 SYDVKM. CDR3 length equals 20 residues. CDR3 amino acids: CASSLSLSERFSAGANVLTS. The CDR3 DNA reads TGTGCCAGCAGTTTATCCCTCAGCGAACGCTTTTCGGCTGGGGCCAACGTCCTGACTTCC.

This clonotype was seen repeatedly, ten times or more. V and J are TRBV7-9 and TRBJ2-1; the match to TRBD1 covers 7 bases. Germline CDR1 SEHNR, CDR2 FQNEAQ (reference sequence). This CDR3 has 15 residues. V shed 1 base and J 5 bases; nucleotides not matched to a gene: 5. CDR3 sequence reads: CASSLGQGWDNEQFF. CDR3 bases: TGTGCCAGCAGCTTAGGACAGGGTTGGGACAATGAGCAGTTCTTC.

The CDR3 here is CSVALNTGELFF. In nucleotides, the CDR3 is TGCAGCGTTGCTCTGAACACCGGGGAGCTGTTTTTT. V usage is TRBV29-1 and J usage is TRBJ2-2, with D uncertain. The germline V gene encodes CDR1 SQVTM and CDR2 ANQGSEA. CDR3 length equals 12 residues. The V gene lost 4 bases and the J gene lost 1 base, with 4 bases spanning the gap.

This clonotype was picked up a small number of times. Since a much larger clone is just one base distant, this may be a read error. The chain employs TRBV27 and TRBJ1-1; D is possibly TRBD1 (6 bases). With 2 bases removed from V and 4 bases from J, the gap between germline ends came to 11 bases. CDR1 and CDR2 from the germline V gene are MNHEY and SMNVEV (reference sequence). CDR3 length: 14 residues. CDR3 coding DNA: TGTGCCAGCAGTTTAACAGGGCTGAGCACTGAAGCTTTCTTT. The encoded protein is CASSLTGLSTEAFF.

This clonotype was observed many times. The rearrangement uses TRBV12-3 or TRBV12-4 and TRBJ1-1, with TRBD1 as a possible D gene (6 bases). CDR3 size: 14 residues. The germline V and J ends were trimmed by 2 bases and 0 bases, with 7 bases remaining between them. As DNA, the CDR3 is TGTGCCAGCAGTTTAACAGGGATGAACACTGAAGCTTTCTTT. As protein: CASSLTGMNTEAFF.

The chain couples TRBV6-1 to TRBJ2-1, with D possibly called TRBD1 or TRBD2 (7 bases each). The CDR3 loop spans 15 amino acids. V gave up 3 bases and J gave up 6 bases, with 15 bases separating them. Germline CDR1 MNHNS, CDR2 SASEGT. CDR3 in amino acids: CASSDRGEGSNEQFF. The CDR3 DNA sequence: TGTGCCAGCAGTGACAGGGGGGAGGGGTCCAATGAGCAGTTCTTC.

This clonotype has just a few counts. The CDR3 loop is CASSTGRAYEQYF. CDR3 nucleotides: TGTGCCAGCAGTACAGGTCGGGCCTACGAGCAGTACTTC. The chain carries TRBV12-3 or TRBV12-4 and TRBJ2-7; a possible D gene is TRBD1 (5 bases). CDR3 size: 13 residues. Trimming removed 5 bases from V and 2 bases from J, with 10 bases in between.

This clonotype was picked up many times. This chain joins TRBV6-2 or TRBV6-3 and TRBJ2-7; D ambiguous. V shed 8 bases and J shed 3 bases, with 11 bases lying between them. The CDR3 spans 12 residues. The germline CDR1 and CDR2 sequences are MNHEY and SVGEGT. In DNA, the CDR3 is TGTGCCAGCTCCCGAACCCTCTACGAGCAGTACTTC. Amino acids: CASSRTLYEQYF.

This clonotype occurred many times. The chain couples TRBV2 to TRBJ2-1; D is unresolved. Trimming removed 4 bases from V and 2 bases from J, with 12 bases in between. Looked up from germline, CDR1 is SNHLY and CDR2 is FYNNEI. This CDR3 spans 15 amino acids. CDR3 nucleotide sequence: TGTGCCAGCAGTGTTGAGCAGGTTGCCTACAATGAGCAGTTCTTC. Translated, it gives CASSVEQVAYNEQFF. The whole variable domain, remainder taken from reference TRBV2 and TRBJ2-1, is EPEVTQTPSHQVTQMGQEVILRCVPISNHLYFYWYRQILGQKVEFLVSFYNNEISEKSEIFDDQFSVERPDGSNFTLKIRSTKLEDSAMYFCASSVEQVAYNEQFFGPGTRLTVL.

The rearrangement uses TRBV3-2 and TRBJ1-5. TRBV3-2 is listed as a pseudogene. The CDR3 length is 14 residues. This CDR3 is CASRPEPRDQPQHF. The CDR3 DNA follows: TGTGCCAGCAGGCCCGAACCGCGGGATCAGCCCCAGCATTTT.

This clonotype occurred many times. CDR3 amino acids: CASRETGDSEQYF. For the CDR3, the DNA is TGTGCCAGCAGGGAGACAGGTGATTCCGAGCAGTACTTC. The V and J genes are TRBV2 and TRBJ2-7; a weak D match, TRBD1 (6 bases). This CDR3 has 13 residues. Germline V gives CDR1 SNHLY, CDR2 FYNNEI. Trimming stripped 6 bases from V and 6 bases from J, with 15 bases between.

A few counts support this clonotype. The chain employs TRBV19 and TRBJ2-1; TRBD2 aligns across 10 bases. Losses at the gene ends were 3 bases for V and 2 bases for J; bases not matched to a gene: 4. In germline, CDR1 is LNHDA, CDR2 SQIVND (reference sequence). The CDR3 extends over 16 amino acids. The CDR3 region is CASSISLAGAYNEQFF. Written as DNA, the CDR3 is TGTGCCAGTAGTATTAGCCTAGCGGGAGCCTACAATGAGCAGTTCTTC.

V is TRBV7-8 and J is TRBJ1-2; D call uncertain. The ends were cut back, 0 bases at V and 3 bases at J, with 11 bases in the middle. The germline V gene encodes CDR1 SGHVS and CDR2 FQNEAQ. This CDR3 comprises 15 residues. CDR3 coding DNA: TGTGCCAGCAGCTTAGCTATTTGGGAATACTATGGCTACACCTTC. Its protein is CASSLAIWEYYGYTF.

This clonotype was counted ten times or more. V gene TRBV28 combines with J gene TRBJ2-6, with a weak D call TRBD2 (6 bases). CDR1 and CDR2 from the germline V gene are MDHEN and SYDVKM. The CDR3 runs to 15 residues. The germline V and J ends were trimmed by 6 bases and 0 bases, with 9 bases remaining between them. CDR3 amino acids: CASSSGGSGANVLTF. CDR3 nucleotide sequence: TGTGCCAGCAGCTCCGGGGGCTCTGGGGCCAACGTCCTGACTTTC.